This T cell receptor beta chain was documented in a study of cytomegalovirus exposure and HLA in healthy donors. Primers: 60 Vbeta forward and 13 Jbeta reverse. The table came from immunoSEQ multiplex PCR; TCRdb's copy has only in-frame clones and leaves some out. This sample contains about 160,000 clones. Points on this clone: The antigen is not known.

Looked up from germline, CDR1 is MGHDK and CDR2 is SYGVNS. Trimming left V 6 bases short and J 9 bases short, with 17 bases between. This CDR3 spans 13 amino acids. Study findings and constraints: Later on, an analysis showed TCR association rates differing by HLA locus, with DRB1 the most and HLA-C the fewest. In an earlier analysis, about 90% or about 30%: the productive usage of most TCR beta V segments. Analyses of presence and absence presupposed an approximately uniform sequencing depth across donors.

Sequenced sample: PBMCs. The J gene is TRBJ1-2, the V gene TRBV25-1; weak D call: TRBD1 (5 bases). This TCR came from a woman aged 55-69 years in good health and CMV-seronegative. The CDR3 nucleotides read TGTGCCAGCAGGTGGCAGGGCGACGGTCGCTACACCTTC. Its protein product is CASRWQGDGRYTF.